Following are 9 T cell receptor beta chains from one sample sequenced in a study of T cell changes during pregnancy in multiple sclerosis. Only in-frame clones appear in the TCRdb table, and some are missing; sequencing was by immunoSEQ multiplex PCR. This repertoire shows some 17,000 clones, almost 96% found once; its top ten account for about 0.94%. The material was peripheral blood, obtained in the third trimester of pregnancy. These receptors originate from a female donor with multiple sclerosis, enrolled in a pregnancy study.

The chain has TRBV4-1 and TRBJ2-7; 10 nucleotides match TRBD1. The CDR3 length is 14 residues. Germline-derived CDR1 and CDR2 are MGHRA and YSYEKL. Trimming at V came to 2 bases and at J to 3 bases, leaving 1 base not matched to a gene. CDR3 sequence (DNA): TGCGCCAGCAGCCAACGGACAGGGGGCTACGAGCAGTACTTC. Residues: CASSQRTGGYEQYF.

J is TRBJ1-5 and V is TRBV5-5, with D maybe TRBD1 (5 bases). V was cut by 0 bases and J by 3 bases, with 10 bases left in between. This CDR3 region has 15 residues. CDR1 SGHKS and CDR2 YYEKEE come from the germline V gene (reference sequence). CDR3 DNA: TGTGCCAGCAGCTTGGAAGGGGCGCCCAATCAGCCCCAGCATTTT. Protein product: CASSLEGAPNQPQHF. The full variable domain, with the rest looked up from reference TRBV5-5 and TRBJ1-5, is DAGVTQSPTHLIKTRGQQVTLRCSPISGHKSVSWYQQVLGQGPQFIFQYYEKEERGRGNFPDRFSARQFPNYSSELNVNALLLGDSALYLCASSLEGAPNQPQHFGDGTRLSIL.

The chain employs TRBV18 and TRBJ2-7, with a tentative D call TRBD2 (5 bases). Germline CDR1 is KGHSH and CDR2 is LQKENI. The V gene lost 2 bases and the J gene lost 3 bases, with 8 bases spanning the gap. CDR3 length equals 13 residues. The CDR3 loop is CASSPTGYYEQYF. The DNA of the CDR3 is TGTGCCAGCTCACCAACGGGATACTACGAGCAGTACTTC.

The chain employs TRBV19 and TRBJ1-2; 9 nucleotides align to TRBD1. V dropped 3 bases and J dropped 4; count of bases not matched to a gene: 9. The V gene's germline CDR1 is LNHDA and CDR2 SQIVND (reference sequence). The CDR3 spans 16 residues. The CDR3 nucleotides are TGTGCCAGTAGTATTATTCCGGGACAGGGCGTCTATGGCTACACCTTC. Translating gives CASSIIPGQGVYGYTF.

The count of this clone is one. The CDR3 region has the DNA TGTGCCAGCAGCCTTCTAGGTCATACAGATACGCAGTATTTT. It codes for CASSLLGHTDTQYF. J is TRBJ2-3 and V is TRBV7-3; D unresolved. Trimming cost V 5 bases and J 3 bases, with 12 bases left between them. Germline CDR1 SGHTA, CDR2 FQGTGA. The CDR3 contains 14 residues. Complete variable domain (other parts from reference TRBV7-3 and TRBJ2-3): GAGVSQTPSNKVTEKGKYVELRCDPISGHTALYWYRQSLGQGPEFLIYFQGTGAADDSGLPNDRFFAVRPEGSVSTLKIQRTERGDSAVYLCASSLLGHTDTQYFGPGTRLTVL.

This chain links TRBV19 with TRBJ2-1; TRBD2 matches 12 bases. CDR3 length: 15 residues. J gave up 7 bases and V 6 bases, and 7 bases lay outside the gene matches. Germline V gene sequence: CDR1 LNHDA, CDR2 SQIVND (reference sequence). The CDR3 here is CASSSGLAGLNEQFF. The DNA of the CDR3 is TGTGCCAGTAGCTCAGGACTAGCGGGGCTAAATGAGCAGTTCTTC.

This chain joins TRBV25-1 and TRBJ1-1; D uncertain. Trimming cost V 2 bases and J 1 base, with 8 bases left between them. This CDR3 is 14 amino acids long. Looked up from germline, CDR1 is MGHDK and CDR2 is SYGVNS. CDR3 residues: CASSEPGRNTEAFF. DNA for the CDR3: TGTGCCAGCAGTGAACCCGGGAGGAACACTGAAGCTTTCTTT. Filled out from reference TRBV25-1 and TRBJ1-1, the complete variable domain reads EADIYQTPRYLVIGTGKKITLECSQTMGHDKMYWYQQDPGMELHLIHYSYGVNSTEKGDLSSESTVSRIRTEHFPLTLESARPSHTSQYLCASSEPGRNTEAFFGQGTRLTVV.

The chain's CDR3 is CSVSGREGQPQHF. For the CDR3, the DNA is TGCAGCGTTTCAGGGAGGGAGGGTCAGCCCCAGCATTTT. The chain links TRBV29-1 to TRBJ1-5, with D possibly TRBD1 on 5 matching bases. This CDR3 has 13 amino acids. The ends were cut back, 5 bases at V and 6 bases at J, with 14 bases in the middle. CDR1 and CDR2 (germline): SQVTM, ANQGSEA.

The CDR3 DNA follows: TGTGCCAGCAGCCCCCTAAGTGCTCGGAATGAGCAGTTCTTC. As protein: CASSPLSARNEQFF. This sequence joins TRBV9 and TRBJ2-1; no firm D call. V was shortened by 4 bases and J by 7 bases, with 15 bases between the two germline ends. This CDR3 contains 14 residues. Germline assignment: CDR1 SGDLS and CDR2 YYNGEE.